This T cell receptor beta chain came from a study of blood T cell repertoires in COVID-19. Profiling relied on immunoSEQ multiplex PCR, and the TCRdb table lists in-frame clones only, not all of them. Altogether 140,000 or so clones are present, more than 60% being singletons, with the ten largest covering approximately 17%. Per germline, CDR1 SGHVS and CDR2 FQNEAQ. V lost 0 bases and J lost 4; bases outside the gene matches: 3. This CDR3 has 14 amino acids. This sequence originates from a man aged 45 to 65 with acute or convalescent COVID-19. The chain uses TRBV7-8 and TRBJ2-7, with TRBD1 matching over 7 bases. The sequenced material came from peripheral blood. CDR3 loop: CASSLAGRGYEQYF. The CDR3 DNA follows: TGTGCCAGCAGCTTAGCGGGCAGGGGGTACGAGCAGTACTTC.